This TCR beta chain was identified in a study of blood T cell repertoires in COVID-19. Germline V gene lookup returns CDR1 LGHDT and CDR2 YNNKEL (reference sequence). The CDR3 runs 13 residues. The V and J ends lost 4 bases and 6 bases, in that order; junction bases with no gene match: 3. Method: immunoSEQ multiplex PCR; TCRdb's copy keeps in-frame clones and lacks some. The sample includes 25,000 to 35,000 clones, 65% to 90% of them seen just once. The V and J genes are TRBV3-1 (or the pseudogene TRBV3-2) and TRBJ1-2, with 9 nucleotides matching TRBD1. Input material: peripheral blood. This receptor was obtained from an elderly man with active or convalescent COVID-19. CDR3 nucleotides: TGTGCCAGCAGCCTACAGGGGGCGGATGGCTACACCTTC. This sequence encodes CASSLQGADGYTF.